The rows below give T cell receptor beta chains drawn from one sample of a study of blood T cell repertoires in COVID-19. The table came from immunoSEQ multiplex PCR; TCRdb's copy has only in-frame clones and leaves some out. The table shows a few hundred thousand clones, with around 86% occurring only once. Sequences were obtained from peripheral blood. These receptors were obtained from a young man with active or convalescent COVID-19. Both conserved end residues are part of each CDR3. The order of the fields is clone size, J gene, D gene, V gene, CDR3 protein, CDR3 DNA. The D gene is left open where the match is weak. Size values are once, few and many counts, or a class for expanded clones, and some rows have none.

clone_size: .
j_call: TRBJ2-5
d_call: .
v_call: TRBV7-2
cdr3_aa: CASSQSGQETQYF
cdr3_nt: TGTGCCAGCAGCCAAAGCGGGCAAGAGACCCAGTACTTC

clone_size: .
j_call: TRBJ1-5
d_call: .
v_call: TRBV6-5
cdr3_aa: CASSLGRGQRTQHF
cdr3_nt: TGTGCCAGCAGCCTGGGCAGGGGTCAGAGGACCCAGCATTTT

clone_size: few
j_call: TRBJ2-3
d_call: TRBD2
v_call: TRBV7-8
cdr3_aa: CASTTWGLAGAGGTDTQYF
cdr3_nt: TGTGCCAGTACCACATGGGGACTAGCGGGAGCCGGGGGCACAGATACGCAGTATTTT

clone_size: .
j_call: TRBJ2-1
d_call: TRBD2
v_call: TRBV6-2/TRBV6-3
cdr3_aa: CASSYSGLGAIPNEQFF
cdr3_nt: TGTGCCAGCAGTTACTCGGGACTAGGGGCAATCCCTAATGAGCAGTTCTTC

clone_size: .
j_call: TRBJ2-3
d_call: TRBD2
v_call: TRBV28
cdr3_aa: CASLPGASGNSATQYF
cdr3_nt: TGTGCCAGTCTGCCGGGGGCTAGCGGGAATAGTGCTACGCAGTATTTT

clone_size: .
j_call: TRBJ1-1
d_call: .
v_call: TRBV29-1
cdr3_aa: CSLSRQGEAFF
cdr3_nt: TGCAGCCTTTCACGGCAGGGTGAAGCTTTCTTT

clone_size: .
j_call: TRBJ2-7
d_call: TRBD2
v_call: TRBV30
cdr3_aa: CAWSVWGLADEQYF
cdr3_nt: TGTGCCTGGAGTGTTTGGGGACTAGCAGACGAGCAGTACTTC

clone_size: .
j_call: TRBJ2-7
d_call: .
v_call: TRBV28
cdr3_aa: CASRSESYEQYF
cdr3_nt: TGTGCCAGCAGGTCGGAGAGCTACGAGCAGTACTTC

clone_size: .
j_call: TRBJ2-1
d_call: .
v_call: TRBV6-6
cdr3_aa: CASSRLPPGTDNNEQFF
cdr3_nt: TGTGCCAGCAGTCGCCTTCCTCCCGGCACGGACAACAATGAGCAGTTCTTC

clone_size: .
j_call: TRBJ2-3
d_call: .
v_call: TRBV20-1
cdr3_aa: CSAQKQGGGGF
cdr3_nt: TGCAGTGCCCAAAAACAGGGCGGAGGCGGCTTT

clone_size: .
j_call: TRBJ2-2
d_call: TRBD2
v_call: TRBV3-1/TRBV3-2
cdr3_aa: CASSQDPLVAGDPGELFF
cdr3_nt: TGTGCCAGCAGCCAAGATCCATTAGTAGCGGGGGACCCCGGGGAGCTGTTTTTT

clone_size: .
j_call: TRBJ1-2
d_call: .
v_call: TRBV9
cdr3_aa: CASSVGEGLYGYTF
cdr3_nt: TGTGCCAGCAGCGTAGGGGAGGGACTCTATGGCTACACCTTC

clone_size: .
j_call: TRBJ2-7
d_call: TRBD1
v_call: TRBV14
cdr3_aa: CASSPQTGGYEQYF
cdr3_nt: TGTGCCAGCAGCCCCCAGACAGGGGGCTACGAGCAGTACTTC

clone_size: .
j_call: TRBJ2-7
d_call: .
v_call: TRBV30
cdr3_aa: CACADSSYEQYF
cdr3_nt: TGTGCCTGTGCGGACAGCTCCTACGAGCAGTACTTC

clone_size: .
j_call: TRBJ1-5
d_call: TRBD1
v_call: TRBV19
cdr3_aa: CASSIVRQTGVYQPQHF
cdr3_nt: TGTGCCAGTAGTATAGTCCGCCAGACAGGGGTTTATCAGCCCCAGCATTTT

clone_size: .
j_call: TRBJ1-6
d_call: .
v_call: TRBV30
cdr3_aa: CAWSVTGIGASPLHF
cdr3_nt: TGTGCCTGGAGTGTTACAGGGATTGGGGCTTCACCCCTCCACTTT

clone_size: .
j_call: TRBJ1-2
d_call: TRBD1
v_call: TRBV6-5
cdr3_aa: CASSPQDREGGYTF
cdr3_nt: TGTGCCAGCAGTCCCCAGGACAGGGAGGGTGGCTACACCTTC

clone_size: once
j_call: TRBJ2-4
d_call: .
v_call: TRBV24-1
cdr3_aa: CATSDPGETGNIQYF
cdr3_nt: TGTGCCACCAGTGATCCGGGGGAGACGGGAAACATTCAGTACTTC

clone_size: .
j_call: TRBJ2-7
d_call: .
v_call: TRBV5-4
cdr3_aa: CASSFGSGYEQYF
cdr3_nt: TGTGCCAGCAGCTTTGGTAGCGGTTACGAGCAGTACTTC

clone_size: .
j_call: TRBJ1-4
d_call: TRBD1
v_call: TRBV7-2
cdr3_aa: CASSLTGLGEKLFF
cdr3_nt: TGTGCCAGCAGCCTGACAGGGTTAGGGGAAAAACTGTTTTTT

clone_size: .
j_call: TRBJ2-7
d_call: TRBD2
v_call: TRBV5-4
cdr3_aa: CASSSYNSGGSYEQYF
cdr3_nt: TGTGCCAGCAGCTCCTACAATAGCGGGGGATCCTACGAGCAGTACTTC

clone_size: .
j_call: TRBJ1-2
d_call: .
v_call: TRBV30
cdr3_aa: CAWSVPTGYGYTF
cdr3_nt: TGTGCCTGGAGTGTTCCTACAGGCTATGGCTACACCTTC

clone_size: .
j_call: TRBJ1-5
d_call: TRBD1
v_call: TRBV10-1
cdr3_aa: CASSPDRGSNQPQHF
cdr3_nt: TGCGCCAGCAGCCCAGACAGGGGTAGCAATCAGCCCCAGCATTTT

clone_size: .
j_call: TRBJ1-2
d_call: .
v_call: TRBV4-3
cdr3_aa: CASSHGASGYTF
cdr3_nt: TGCGCCAGCAGCCATGGGGCCTCCGGCTACACCTTC

clone_size: .
j_call: TRBJ2-3
d_call: .
v_call: TRBV21-1
cdr3_aa: CASSKSFGGLLGTDTQYF
cdr3_nt: TGTGCCAGCAGCAAAAGCTTCGGGGGACTGTTGGGCACAGATACGCAGTATTTT

clone_size: .
j_call: TRBJ1-5
d_call: TRBD1
v_call: TRBV6-6
cdr3_aa: CASSFGQGDNQPQHF
cdr3_nt: TGTGCCAGCAGTTTCGGACAGGGGGACAATCAGCCCCAGCATTTT

clone_size: .
j_call: TRBJ1-2
d_call: TRBD1
v_call: TRBV29-1
cdr3_aa: CSVQGQGYGYTF
cdr3_nt: TGCAGCGTGCAGGGACAGGGATATGGCTACACCTTC

clone_size: .
j_call: TRBJ1-1
d_call: .
v_call: TRBV5-1
cdr3_aa: CASSRGQGYTEAFF
cdr3_nt: TGCGCCAGCAGCAGAGGTCAGGGTTACACTGAAGCTTTCTTT

clone_size: .
j_call: TRBJ2-2
d_call: .
v_call: TRBV11-2
cdr3_aa: CASSFVQGSGELFF
cdr3_nt: TGTGCCAGCAGCTTCGTTCAGGGGTCCGGGGAGCTGTTTTTT

clone_size: few
j_call: TRBJ1-1
d_call: .
v_call: TRBV7-9
cdr3_aa: CASSPPGGGAFF
cdr3_nt: TGTGCCAGCAGTCCTCCCGGCGGGGGAGCTTTCTTT

clone_size: .
j_call: TRBJ2-7
d_call: .
v_call: TRBV3-1/TRBV3-2
cdr3_aa: CASSQEASYEQYF
cdr3_nt: TGTGCCAGCAGCCAAGAGGCCAGCTACGAGCAGTACTTC

clone_size: .
j_call: TRBJ2-7
d_call: .
v_call: TRBV5-1
cdr3_aa: CASSLGTDIYEQYF
cdr3_nt: TGCGCCAGCAGCTTGGGGACAGACATCTACGAGCAGTACTTC

clone_size: few
j_call: TRBJ2-7
d_call: .
v_call: TRBV12-5
cdr3_aa: CASGLGGPYEQYF
cdr3_nt: TGTGCTAGTGGTTTGGGCGGCCCCTACGAGCAGTACTTC

clone_size: .
j_call: TRBJ1-6
d_call: .
v_call: TRBV6-5
cdr3_aa: CATAFRDYNSPLHF
cdr3_nt: TGTGCCACCGCGTTCAGGGATTATAATTCACCCCTCCACTTT

clone_size: once
j_call: TRBJ2-1
d_call: TRBD1
v_call: TRBV7-9
cdr3_aa: CASSFLTWGGTGKNEQFF
cdr3_nt: TGTGCCAGCAGCTTTCTTACATGGGGCGGGACAGGGAAGAATGAGCAGTTCTTC

clone_size: .
j_call: TRBJ1-5
d_call: TRBD1
v_call: TRBV5-1
cdr3_aa: CASSEGQGSQPQHF
cdr3_nt: TGCGCCAGCAGCGAGGGACAGGGAAGCCAGCCCCAGCATTTT

clone_size: .
j_call: TRBJ2-7
d_call: TRBD1
v_call: TRBV5-1
cdr3_aa: CASSWGQGGFYEQYF
cdr3_nt: TGCGCCAGCAGCTGGGGACAGGGTGGGTTTTACGAGCAGTACTTC

clone_size: .
j_call: TRBJ1-2
d_call: .
v_call: TRBV6-5
cdr3_aa: CASSRSGVRGYTF
cdr3_nt: TGTGCCAGCAGCCGATCGGGGGTCCGCGGCTACACCTTC

clone_size: .
j_call: TRBJ2-2
d_call: .
v_call: TRBV27
cdr3_aa: CASRPLQGPPNTGELFF
cdr3_nt: TGTGCCAGCAGACCCCTCCAGGGTCCCCCGAACACCGGGGAGCTGTTTTTT

clone_size: once
j_call: TRBJ1-4
d_call: .
v_call: TRBV29-1
cdr3_aa: CSVEDMMPGKLFF
cdr3_nt: TGCAGCGTTGAAGATATGATGCCGGGGAAACTGTTTTTT

clone_size: .
j_call: TRBJ1-5
d_call: .
v_call: TRBV4-2
cdr3_aa: CASSQGVQSSNQPQHF
cdr3_nt: TGTGCCAGCAGCCAAGGTGTGCAGTCTAGCAATCAGCCCCAGCATTTT

clone_size: .
j_call: TRBJ1-1
d_call: .
v_call: TRBV6-5
cdr3_aa: CASSRLQYTEAFF
cdr3_nt: TGTGCCAGCTCTCGGTTACAGTACACTGAAGCTTTCTTT

clone_size: once
j_call: TRBJ1-2
d_call: .
v_call: TRBV12-3/TRBV12-4
cdr3_aa: CASNSGNRGYTF
cdr3_nt: TGTGCCAGCAATTCAGGGAATCGCGGCTACACCTTC

clone_size: .
j_call: TRBJ1-1
d_call: TRBD1
v_call: TRBV7-9
cdr3_aa: CASLRDRGNTEAFF
cdr3_nt: TGTGCCAGCCTACGTGACAGGGGGAACACTGAAGCTTTCTTT